The clone carrying this T cell receptor beta chain was seen only once. Its antigen is unknown. The sample comes from a study of shared clonotypes between healthy human individuals. Study-wide background: Donor composition was two women and a few men, aged 18 to 49.

Every subset's genomic DNA went evenly onto several immunoSEQ plates. Authors' analysis steps: Junction-only sequences without quality scores came from ImmunoSEQ, so filtering differed. Sequencing was performed with immunoSEQ multiplex PCR; in TCRdb, only in-frame clones are kept and a portion is missing. D and trimming come from the DNA, and the V and J calls and clone size come from that table. Of some 800,000 clones detected, about 92% appear once; the ten largest clones hold less than 25%. CDR3 size: 12 residues. Trimming took off 4 bases at V and 7 bases at J, with 10 bases between the two ends. The germline gives CDR1 LNHDA, CDR2 SQIVND (reference sequence). CD8 cells classed as naive were CD45RO-negative and positively selected for CCR7, excluding terminally differentiated effector memory CD45RA+ cells. Regarding the study as a whole: Donor clonotype sharing was expected to depend on sequencing depth.

The chain couples TRBV19 to TRBJ1-2; the D is unclear. Sequencing was carried out using naive CD8+ T cells sorted from blood. The sequence was obtained from a young man in good health. CDR3 residues: CASSTDFAGYTF. As DNA, the CDR3 is TGTGCCAGTAGTACCGACTTCGCTGGCTACACCTTC.